This paragraph covers one T cell receptor (beta chain) sequence. Original data processing: By means of reference gene primer amplification, nucleated cell counts were estimated. The data were produced by immunoSEQ multiplex PCR, yet TCRdb's version contains in-frame clones alone and is incomplete. V, J and clone size were drawn from that table, and D and trimming were deduced from the DNA. The table records about 80,000 clones, 60% to 75% of them present only once. These data come from a study of blood T cell repertoires in COVID-19. The CDR3 is 17 residues long. From germline, CDR1 is SGHRS and CDR2 YFSETQ. The V segment lost 1 base and the J segment 5 bases; nucleotides outside the gene matches: 12.

The source material was peripheral blood. The receptor was isolated from a man aged 50-59 years with active or convalescent COVID-19. The chain combines TRBV5-1 with TRBJ1-2, with 9 positions matching TRBD1. CDR3 protein: CASSLIQGALITYGYTF. For the CDR3, the DNA is TGCGCCAGCAGCTTGATACAGGGGGCACTTATTACTTATGGCTACACCTTC. Complete variable domain (other parts from reference TRBV5-1 and TRBJ1-2): KAGVTQTPRYLIKTRGQQVTLSCSPISGHRSVSWYQQTPGQGLQFLFEYFSETQRNKGNFPGRFSGRQFSNSRSEMNVSTLELGDSALYLCASSLIQGALITYGYTFGSGTRLTVV.